This entry is about one T cell receptor (beta chain). Template switching, a step in the protocol, added a universal primer site, and cDNA carried unique molecular identifiers. TCRdb called the 5' RACE reads again in MiXCR, with one record for every CDR3 protein. The data contain about 570,000 distinct CDR3 sequences, just under 10% of them singletons. The data stem from a study of identical twins. The CDR3 totals 15 residues. J was trimmed by 3 bases and V by 5 bases; bases with no gene match: 7. The data were also submitted as part of a second study, on yellow fever vaccine responses in identical twins.

The TCR comes from a young woman in good health. V gene TRBV12-3 or TRBV12-4 combines with J gene TRBJ2-7; 10 nucleotides agree with TRBD1. Sample: PBMCs. The CDR3 spells CASSPRQGAGYEQYF. In DNA form, the CDR3 reads TGTGCCAGCAGTCCCAGACAGGGGGCTGGCTACGAGCAGTACTTC.